Shown below are 28 T cell receptor beta chains from a single sample sequenced in a study of T cell clonality in common variable immunodeficiency. The assay was immunoSEQ multiplex PCR, and TCRdb's table has in-frame clones only and misses some. The sample yields approximately 57,000 clones, without any singletons. Sequenced material: peripheral blood mononuclear cells. The receptors originated from a person aged 18 to 69 in good health.

This clone came up many times. The read stops 3 residues short of the end of the CDR3; the missing end is completed from the germline J gene. The chain carries TRBV7-2 and TRBJ2-5, with D perhaps matching TRBD1 or TRBD2 (5 bases each). This CDR3 spans 15 amino acids. Germline CDR1 is SGHTA and CDR2 is FQGNSA. Trimming took 0 bases from V and 7 from J, leaving 15 bases between them. The sequenced part of the CDR3 DNA is TGTGCCAGCAGCTTAGCAGGGGCCGCAGGAGGGACC. Its translation: CASSLAGAAGGT. The entire CDR3 protein reads CASSLAGAAGGTQYF.

This clone has a count of ten or more. The CDR3 goes on 3 residues after the read ends, and that part is filled in from the germline J gene. The genes are TRBV7-2 and TRBJ2-1; 7 nucleotides line up with TRBD2. J was trimmed by 1 base and V by 0 bases; bases with no gene match: 0. The CDR3 is made up of 15 amino acids. Germline CDR1 SGHTA, CDR2 FQGNSA. The CDR3 sequence is CASSLAAGSYNEQFF. The CDR3 DNA, read in part, is TGTGCCAGCAGCTTAGCAGCGGGATCCTACAATGAG.

Points on this clone: The CDR3 end is not reached by the read, which stops 3 residues before it; the germline J gene fills it in. The chain combines TRBV7-9 with TRBJ1-1, with D perhaps TRBD1 (5 bases). CDR1 and CDR2 from the germline V gene are SEHNR and FQNEAQ (reference sequence). This CDR3 region has 12 residues. Incomplete CDR3 DNA: TGTGCCAGCAGCTTAGTGGGGGGGGTA. This gives the protein CASSLVGGV. The full CDR3 sequence reads CASSLVGGVAFF.

In this sample, this clone turned up many times. The DNA ends 3 residues before the CDR3 does, and the rest of the CDR3 is filled in from the germline J gene. V is TRBV18 and J is TRBJ1-1, with no clear D. Germline values: CDR1 KGHSH, CDR2 LQKENI. The CDR3 has 12 amino acids. CDR3 DNA, as far as it was read: TGTGCCAGCTCACCGGATAACGAGGGA. This sequence encodes CASSPDNEG. The whole CDR3 sequence is CASSPDNEGAFF. Full variable domain (remainder filled in from reference TRBV18 and TRBJ1-1): NAGVMQNPRHLVRRRGQEARLRCSPMKGHSHVYWYRQLPEEGLKFMVYLQKENIIDESGMPKERFSAEFPKEGPSILRIQQVVRGDSAAYFCASSPDNEGAFFGQGTRLTVV.

This clone appeared many times. The read is 3 residues too short to cover the CDR3 end, so that end is filled in from the germline J gene. The genes are TRBV4-1 and TRBJ2-3; 7 bases line up with TRBD2. The CDR3 runs 15 residues. Germline lookup yields CDR1 MGHRA and CDR2 YSYEKL. V lost 2 bases and J lost 3; bases outside the gene matches: 5. The CDR3 sequence is CASSQIAGVTDTQYF. The sequenced part of the CDR3 DNA is TGCGCCAGCAGCCAAATAGCGGGTGTAACAGATACG.

This clone was recorded at least ten times. The CDR3 goes on 3 residues after the read ends, and that part is filled in from the germline J gene. The genes are TRBV7-6 and TRBJ2-2; possibly TRBD2 for D (5 bases). In germline, CDR1 is SGHVS, CDR2 FNYEAQ. CDR3 length: 16 residues. Trimming pared 3 bases from V and 0 bases from J, leaving 11 bases between. Partial CDR3 DNA: TGTGCCAGCAGCTTGAGTCAGCGGACGAACACCGGGGAG. Its translation: CASSLSQRTNTGE. The full CDR3 reads CASSLSQRTNTGELFF.

This clone was detected ten times or more. The missing CDR3 end, 3 residues past where the read stops, is filled in from the germline J gene. The same CDR3 can be traced to other DNA sequences in this sample. This chain links TRBV20-1 with TRBJ2-3, with 8 nucleotides matching TRBD1. Germline V gene sequence: CDR1 DFQATT, CDR2 SNEGSKA (reference sequence). V was pared by 0 bases and J by 0 bases, with 2 bases of the junction left unmatched. CDR3 length equals 15 residues. CDR3 residues: CSARDRTGSTDTQYF. Partial CDR3 DNA: TGCAGTGCTAGAGACCGGACAGGGAGCACAGATACG.

This clone was recorded at least ten times. From the germline J gene comes the end of the CDR3, since the read stops 3 residues before it. The chain employs TRBV24-1 and TRBJ2-4; 8 nucleotides agree with TRBD1. V lost 6 bases, J lost 0 bases, and 21 bases stayed unmatched. The CDR3 is made up of 21 amino acids. Per the germline V gene, CDR1 is KGHDR and CDR2 is SFDVKD. The CDR3 is CATSSRVSGTGAILAKNIQYF. CDR3 DNA (partial): TGTGCCACCAGTTCACGAGTCTCCGGGACAGGAGCAATTTTAGCCAAAAACATT.

This clone was seen repeatedly, ten times or more. The DNA ends 3 residues before the CDR3 does, and the rest of the CDR3 is filled in from the germline J gene. The chain is built from TRBV20-1 and TRBJ2-1; 10 bases match TRBD2. This CDR3 spans 16 amino acids. Unmatched junction bases numbered 7, after V lost 1 base and J lost 4 bases. The germline V gene has CDR1 DFQATT and CDR2 SNEGSKA (reference sequence). The part of the CDR3 DNA that was read is TGCAGTGCTAGAGCTCTGACTAGCGGGCATTACAATGAG. Translated: CSARALTSGHYNE. The full CDR3 sequence reads CSARALTSGHYNEQFF.

There are many counts of this clone. CDR3 sequence: CASSLNARGIKTQYF. CDR3 DNA (partial): TGCGCCAGCAGCTTGAACGCCAGGGGGATCAAGACC. This rearrangement joins TRBV5-1 to TRBJ2-5; 7 positions match TRBD1. The read terminates 3 residues before the CDR3 end, so the remaining end is supplied by the germline J gene. CDR1 is SGHRS and CDR2 is YFSETQ in the germline V gene. J gave up 6 bases and V 1 base, and 9 bases lay outside the gene matches. The CDR3 totals 15 residues.

In this sample, this clone turned up many times. From the germline J gene comes the end of the CDR3, since the read stops 3 residues before it. V usage is TRBV18 and J usage is TRBJ2-1, with D possibly called TRBD1 or TRBD2 (5 bases each). Deletions cut 1 base from V and 9 bases from J, with 10 bases between. The CDR3 has 13 amino acids. CDR1 KGHSH and CDR2 LQKENI come from the germline V gene. The covered CDR3 bases are TGTGCCAGCTCACCACAGGGGAGAGGTGAG. As protein: CASSPQGRGE. The whole CDR3 protein reads CASSPQGRGEQFF.

This clone was picked up many times. The CDR3 end falls 3 residues outside the read, so it is completed with the germline J gene. The V gene is TRBV28, the J gene TRBJ2-7; TRBD2 matches at 9 bases. The ends lost 2 bases at V and 2 bases at J; junction bases unmatched: 7. The CDR3 runs to 16 residues. Germline loops: CDR1 MDHEN, CDR2 SYDVKM. The covered CDR3 bases are TGTGCCAGCAGTTTACATAGCGGGAGTTTGCCCTACGAG. It yields the protein CASSLHSGSLPYE. The entire CDR3 protein is CASSLHSGSLPYEQYF.

CDR3 in amino acids: CASSPSGTGFSQYF. CDR3 DNA (partial): TGTGCCAGCAGCCCATCAGGGACAGGGTTTAGT. The chain employs TRBV7-9 and TRBJ2-4, with 9 bases that match TRBD1. The read terminates 3 residues ahead of where the CDR3 ends, so the germline J gene completes it. CDR1 and CDR2 from the germline V gene are SEHNR and FQNEAQ (reference sequence). There are 14 residues in the CDR3. Full variable domain (rest looked up from reference TRBV7-9 and TRBJ2-4): DTGVSQNPRHKITKRGQNVTFRCDPISEHNRLYWYRQTLGQGPEFLTYFQNEAQLEKSRLLSDRFSAERPKGSFSTLEIQRTEQGDSAMYLCASSPSGTGFSQYFGAGTRLSVL.

There are many counts of this clone. The read gets to within 3 residues of the CDR3 end, and the germline J gene fills in the rest. The V and J genes are TRBV20-1 and TRBJ2-1; the D gene is possibly TRBD1 (5 bases). The CDR3 is made up of 14 amino acids. Germline V CDR1 and CDR2: DFQATT, SNEGSKA (reference sequence). Deletions cut 1 base from V and 4 bases from J, with 11 bases between. CDR3 residues: CSARVAGLYNEQFF. The sequenced CDR3 bases are TGCAGTGCTAGAGTGGCAGGGCTGTACAATGAG.

This clone was observed many times. The CDR3 end is not reached by the read, which stops 3 residues before it; the germline J gene fills it in. The chain recombines TRBV7-9 with TRBJ2-7; 9 positions agree with TRBD1. Per the germline V gene, CDR1 is SEHNR and CDR2 is FQNEAQ (reference sequence). This CDR3 contains 14 residues. J was trimmed by 2 bases and V by 4 bases; bases with no gene match: 3. Partial CDR3 DNA: TGTGCCAGCAGCTCAACAGGGGGCCCCTACGAG. As protein: CASSSTGGPYE. The entire CDR3 sequence reads CASSSTGGPYEQYF.

In this sample, this clone turned up many times. The read terminates 3 residues before the CDR3 end, so the remaining end is supplied by the germline J gene. This chain links TRBV27 with TRBJ2-1; a possible D gene is TRBD1 (6 bases). The V end was cut by 5 bases, the J end by 0 bases, with 17 bases between. The CDR3 has 17 residues. From germline, CDR1 is MNHEY and CDR2 SMNVEV (reference sequence). CDR3 loop: CASSHPGQRSSYNEQFF. The CDR3 DNA, read in part, is TGTGCCAGCAGTCACCCGGGACAACGAAGCTCCTACAATGAG.

This clone was found many times. Read data end 3 residues before the CDR3 end; the end is taken from the germline J gene. The chain couples TRBV20-1 to TRBJ2-3, with TRBD2 matching 11 bases. The CDR3 length is 18 residues. The germline V gene has CDR1 DFQATT and CDR2 SNEGSKA (reference sequence). V lost 3 bases, J lost 0 bases, and 11 bases stayed unmatched. Here the CDR3 reads CSARGTSGSHSSTDTQYF. The CDR3 DNA, read in part, is TGCAGTGCTAGGGGTACTAGCGGGAGTCATAGTAGCACAGATACG.

Notes on this clone: Germline is not matched at one junction end, which may reflect a read error. The read comes to an end 3 residues before the CDR3 does, leaving the germline J gene to fill in the end. The same CDR3 arises from other DNA sequences in this sample as well. This chain joins TRBV18 and TRBJ1-3; D is possibly TRBD1 (5 bases). CDR1 and CDR2 from the germline V gene are KGHSH and LQKENI. The length of the CDR3 is 14 residues. CDR3 in amino acids: CASSPTVTGNTIYF. The covered CDR3 bases are TGTGCCAGCTCCCCAACAGTAACAGGAAACACA.

This clone was seen more than once but under ten times. The read finishes 3 residues shy of the CDR3 end, and the germline J gene is used to complete it. The rearrangement joins TRBV19 to TRBJ2-1; TRBD2 matches at 9 bases. V shed 5 bases and J 2 bases; nucleotides not matched to a gene: 7. From germline, CDR1 is LNHDA and CDR2 SQIVND (reference sequence). This CDR3 comprises 16 residues. The CDR3 protein is CASSPYSGRTYNEQFF. The CDR3 DNA, read in part, is TGTGCCAGTAGTCCCTATAGCGGGAGAACCTACAATGAG.

To note about this clone: The observed sequence ends 3 residues before the CDR3 terminus, with the missing tail filled in from the germline J gene. J is TRBJ1-5 and V is TRBV2, with D possibly TRBD1 on 5 matching bases. Trimming removed 0 bases at V and 7 bases at J, with 7 bases between. This CDR3 has 13 amino acids. Germline values: CDR1 SNHLY, CDR2 FYNNEI. CDR3 DNA, as far as it was read: TGTGCCAGCAGTGAAGCCAGGGAACAGCCC. This codes for CASSEAREQP. The complete CDR3 reads CASSEAREQPQHF.

With regard to this clone: The read stops 3 residues short of the end of the CDR3; the missing end is completed from the germline J gene. The gene calls are TRBV5-6 and TRBJ2-1, with D perhaps matching TRBD2 (5 bases). CDR1 and CDR2 (germline): SGHDT, YYEEEE. The V end lost 0 bases, the J end lost 2 bases, and 9 bases lay between the germline ends. The length of the CDR3 is 15 residues. Here the CDR3 reads CASSLDGVTYNEQFF. The part of the CDR3 DNA that was read is TGTGCCAGCAGCTTGGACGGGGTAACCTACAATGAG.

This clone was counted many times. The read gets to within 3 residues of the CDR3 end, and the germline J gene fills in the rest. The chain uses TRBV2 and TRBJ1-1; D is undetermined. The CDR3 is 11 residues long. The germline V gene has CDR1 SNHLY and CDR2 FYNNEI. The ends were cut back, 8 bases at V and 3 bases at J, with 7 bases in the middle. The CDR3: CASSGDTEAFF. CDR3 DNA (partial): TGTGCCAGCTCCGGGGACACTGAA.

This clone has more than one count but fewer than ten. Germline is not matched at one junction end, which may reflect a read error. Partial CDR3 DNA: TGTGCCAGCTCCCCACCTAGCGGGCCACGGAACATT. Translated: CASSPPSGPRNI. The complete CDR3 sequence is CASSPPSGPRNIQYF. V usage is TRBV18 and J usage is TRBJ2-4; 8 bases agree with TRBD2. The CDR3 end falls 3 residues outside the read, so it is completed with the germline J gene. The CDR3 is 15 residues long. Germline-derived CDR1 and CDR2 are KGHSH and LQKENI.

This clone was seen ten or more times. The read ends 3 residues early relative to the CDR3; the germline J gene fills the gap. V and J are TRBV7-9 and TRBJ1-6, with 10 bases fitting TRBD1. Germline V gene lookup returns CDR1 SEHNR and CDR2 FQNEAQ (reference sequence). This CDR3 is 15 amino acids long. Germline trimming cut 5 bases from V and 5 bases from J; bases unmatched to any gene: 3. Partial CDR3 DNA: TGTGCCAGCAGCCCAGGGACAGGGGATAATTCACCC. Protein: CASSPGTGDNSP. The CDR3 reads in full as CASSPGTGDNSPLHF.

This clone was detected many times. With the read ending 3 residues before the CDR3 end, the germline J gene is used to fill in that end. The V gene is TRBV7-9, the J gene TRBJ2-3; D is undetermined. The V and J ends lost 5 bases and 0 bases respectively, with 12 bases between them. Germline V gene data show CDR1 as SEHNR and CDR2 as FQNEAQ (reference sequence). CDR3 size: 15 residues. The part of the CDR3 DNA that was read is TGTGCCAGCAGCATCGGTAGCAGTAGCACAGATACG. As protein: CASSIGSSSTDT. The entire CDR3 protein is CASSIGSSSTDTQYF. Based on the CDR3 plus reference TRBV7-9 and TRBJ2-3, the full variable domain is DTGVSQNPRHKITKRGQNVTFRCDPISEHNRLYWYRQTLGQGPEFLTYFQNEAQLEKSRLLSDRFSAERPKGSFSTLEIQRTEQGDSAMYLCASSIGSSSTDTQYFGPGTRLTVL.

As regards this clone: The read finishes 3 residues shy of the CDR3 end, and the germline J gene is used to complete it. This chain joins TRBV30 and TRBJ1-2; 7 positions agree with TRBD1. The germline CDR1 and CDR2 sequences are GTSNPN and SVGIG (reference sequence). The CDR3 consists of 16 residues. The part of the CDR3 DNA that was read is TGTGCCTGGAGACTCGCCGGGACAGTCTCCTACAATGAC. Its protein product is CAWRLAGTVSYND. The full-length CDR3 reads as CAWRLAGTVSYNDYTF.

This clone was detected many times. The read stops 3 residues short of the end of the CDR3; the missing end is completed from the germline J gene. The chain carries TRBV29-1 and TRBJ2-2; D is unclear. Germline CDR1 SQVTM, CDR2 ANQGSEA. This CDR3 is 16 amino acids long. The CDR3 sequence is CSGPRTGPMNSSPLFF. CDR3 DNA, as far as it was read: TGCAGCGGTCCTAGAACGGGTCCCATGAACTCTTCACCG.

At least ten counts were recorded for this clone. The sequence runs out 3 residues before the end of the CDR3; the remainder is reconstructed from the germline J gene. The J gene is TRBJ2-1, the V gene TRBV20-1; 8 nucleotides agree with TRBD1. The CDR3 runs 14 residues. CDR1 is DFQATT, CDR2 SNEGSKA, per germline (reference sequence). Trimming at V came to 7 bases and at J to 4 bases, leaving 9 bases not matched to a gene. The part of the CDR3 DNA that was read is TGCAGTGTTCCTCGGACAGGGCCTTACAATGAG. Its translation: CSVPRTGPYNE. The CDR3 in its entirety is CSVPRTGPYNEQFF.